This T cell receptor (beta chain) was sequenced in a study of CXCR3-negative and CXCR3-positive naive CD8 T cells. Study conclusions and caveats: TCR interaction strength was inferred from TRB CDR3 physicochemistry, as CD5 matched across naive subsets. Higher TRB CDR3 hydrophobicity marked CXCR3-positive naive cells relative to CXCR3-negative naive cells.

Carrying UMI labels, the TRB cDNA libraries were prepared through 5' RACE. TCRdb re-called the 5' RACE reads and gives one entry per CDR3 protein, without DNA. This sample contains tens of thousands of distinct CDR3 sequences. Notes on this clonotype: Its antigen remains unknown.

The CDR3 extends over 17 amino acids. Germline CDR1 SGHAT, CDR2 FQNNGV. CD45RO-CCR7+CD27+CD95- expression identified naive CD8+ T cells. The receptor was derived from a human donor in good health. Some clones in this sample may be carry-over from other donors' samples. This chain links TRBV11-2 with TRBJ2-6. Sequences were obtained from naive CXCR3+ CD8+ T cells from blood. Subset meaning: CD45RO-CCR7+CD27+CD95- naive CD8+ T cells expressing CXCR3 (TNR3+). CDR3 sequence reads: CASSLSFGGPGANVLTF.